Here is one T cell receptor beta chain with its context. No antigen is known for it. TCRdb ran MiXCR on the 5' RACE reads and lists one entry per CDR3 protein. Here the sample spans hundreds of thousands of distinct CDR3 sequences, roughly 14% being singletons. The sample is drawn from a study of T cells after yellow fever vaccination. Study context: With SMART-Seq v4 Ultra Low Input, the fractions containing low cell numbers were prepared.

The V and J ends lost 4 bases and 4 bases respectively, with 20 bases between them. The germline gives CDR1 SGHTA, CDR2 FQGNSA. The CDR3 has 17 residues. Study-level results: CD4 and CD8 compartments shared a small share of clonotypes, likely from convergent recombination. The secondary response was weaker but peaked faster, day 5 versus 15. Subsequent booster samples again held most clones from primary vaccination (around 96% CD4, approximately 86% CD8).

The material was PBMCs, obtained on the day of the yellow fever booster vaccination. The sequence derives from a young man who received the YFV17D yellow fever vaccine. The rearrangement links TRBV7-2 to TRBJ2-1; perhaps TRBD2 as D (7 bases). The CDR3 DNA sequence: TGTGCCAGCAGCTCCAAATTTAGGGGGGAGGGTTACAATGAGCAGTTCTTC. It codes for CASSSKFRGEGYNEQFF. The whole variable domain, filled in from reference TRBV7-2 and TRBJ2-1, reads GAGVSQSPSNKVTEKGKDVELRCDPISGHTALYWYRQSLGQGLEFLIYFQGNSAPDKSGLPSDRFSAERTGGSVSTLTIQRTQQEDSAVYLCASSSKFRGEGYNEQFFGPGTRLTVL.